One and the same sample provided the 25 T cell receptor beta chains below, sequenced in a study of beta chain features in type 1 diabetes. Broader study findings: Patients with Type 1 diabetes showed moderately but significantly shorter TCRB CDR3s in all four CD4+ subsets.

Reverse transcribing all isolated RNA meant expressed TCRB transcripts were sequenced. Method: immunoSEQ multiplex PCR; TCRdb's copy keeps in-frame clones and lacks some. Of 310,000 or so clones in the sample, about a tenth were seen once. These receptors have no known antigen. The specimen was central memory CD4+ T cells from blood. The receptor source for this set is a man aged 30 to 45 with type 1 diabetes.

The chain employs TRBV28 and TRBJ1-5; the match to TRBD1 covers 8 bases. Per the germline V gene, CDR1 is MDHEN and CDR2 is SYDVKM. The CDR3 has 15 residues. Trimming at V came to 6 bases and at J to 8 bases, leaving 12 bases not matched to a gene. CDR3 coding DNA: TGTGCCAGCAGCCCGGGACAGGAGGTTTATAAGCCCCAGCATTTT. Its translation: CASSPGQEVYKPQHF.

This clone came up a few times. The CDR3 protein is CASYIDKNTEAFF. The CDR3 bases are TGTGCCAGCTACATAGACAAGAACACTGAAGCTTTCTTT. The rearrangement uses TRBV6-1 and TRBJ1-1; D unclear. The CDR3 consists of 13 residues. V gave up 8 bases and J gave up 1 base, with 11 bases separating them. The germline CDR1 and CDR2 sequences are MNHNS and SASEGT.

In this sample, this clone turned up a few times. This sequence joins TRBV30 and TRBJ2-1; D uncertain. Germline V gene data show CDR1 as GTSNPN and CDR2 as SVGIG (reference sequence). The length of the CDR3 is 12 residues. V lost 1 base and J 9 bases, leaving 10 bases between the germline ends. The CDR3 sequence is CAWSGSSREQFF. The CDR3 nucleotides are TGTGCCTGGAGTGGCAGTAGCCGTGAGCAGTTCTTC.

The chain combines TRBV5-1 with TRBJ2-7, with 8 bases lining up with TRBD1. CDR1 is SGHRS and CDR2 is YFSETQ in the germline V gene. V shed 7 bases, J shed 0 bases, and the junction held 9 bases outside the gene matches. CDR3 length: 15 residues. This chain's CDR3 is CASGLGQGDSYEQYF. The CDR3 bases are TGCGCCAGCGGCCTCGGACAGGGAGACTCCTACGAGCAGTACTTC.

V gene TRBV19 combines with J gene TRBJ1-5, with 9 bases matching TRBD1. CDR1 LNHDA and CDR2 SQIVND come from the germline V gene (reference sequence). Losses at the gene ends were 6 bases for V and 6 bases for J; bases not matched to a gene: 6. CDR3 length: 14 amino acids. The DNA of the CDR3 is TGTGCCAGTAGGCTACAGGGGGCTAGTCAGCCCCAGCATTTT. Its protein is CASRLQGASQPQHF.

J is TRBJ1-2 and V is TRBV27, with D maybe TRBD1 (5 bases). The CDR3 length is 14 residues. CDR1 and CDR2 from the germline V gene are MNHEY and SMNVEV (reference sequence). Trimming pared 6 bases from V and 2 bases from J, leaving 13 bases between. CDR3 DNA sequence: TGTGCCAGCAGGGGGGGACGGGGGAACTATGGCTACACCTTC. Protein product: CASRGGRGNYGYTF.

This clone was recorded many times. CDR3 residues: CASTPVGRIQPQHF. The CDR3 DNA reads as TGTGCCAGCACCCCTGTGGGGAGGATACAGCCCCAGCATTTT. V gene TRBV28 combines with J gene TRBJ1-5; D remains unclear. The V end lost 7 bases, the J end lost 7 bases, and 17 bases lay between the germline ends. The CDR3 length is 14 residues. From germline, CDR1 is MDHEN and CDR2 SYDVKM.

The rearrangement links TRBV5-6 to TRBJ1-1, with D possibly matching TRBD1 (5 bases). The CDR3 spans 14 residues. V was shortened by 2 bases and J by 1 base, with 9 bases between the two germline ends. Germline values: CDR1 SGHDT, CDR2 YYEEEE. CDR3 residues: CASSLIQENTEAFF. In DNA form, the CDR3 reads TGTGCCAGCAGCTTAATACAGGAGAACACTGAAGCTTTCTTT.

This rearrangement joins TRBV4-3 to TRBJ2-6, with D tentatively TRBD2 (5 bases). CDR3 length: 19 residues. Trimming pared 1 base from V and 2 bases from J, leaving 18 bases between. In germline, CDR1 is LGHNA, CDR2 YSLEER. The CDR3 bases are TGCGCCAGCAGCCAAGGAACACTCCAGAGGCGGGCTGGGGCCAACGTCCTGACTTTC. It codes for CASSQGTLQRRAGANVLTF.

CDR3 residues: CSVDAGARGLSGTQYF. DNA for the CDR3: TGCAGCGTTGACGCGGGGGCCAGGGGTCTCTCAGGGACCCAGTACTTC. The chain combines TRBV29-1 with TRBJ2-5; possibly TRBD2 for D (7 bases). The CDR3 loop spans 16 amino acids. The V gene lost 3 bases and the J gene lost 7 bases, with 24 bases spanning the gap. The V gene's germline CDR1 is SQVTM and CDR2 ANQGSEA.

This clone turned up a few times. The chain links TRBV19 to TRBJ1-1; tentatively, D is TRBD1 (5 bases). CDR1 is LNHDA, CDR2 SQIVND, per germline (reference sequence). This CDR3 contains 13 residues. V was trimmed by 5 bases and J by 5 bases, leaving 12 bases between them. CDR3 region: CASSLPGGTEAFF. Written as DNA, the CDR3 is TGTGCCAGTAGTCTCCCGGGGGGGACTGAAGCTTTCTTT.

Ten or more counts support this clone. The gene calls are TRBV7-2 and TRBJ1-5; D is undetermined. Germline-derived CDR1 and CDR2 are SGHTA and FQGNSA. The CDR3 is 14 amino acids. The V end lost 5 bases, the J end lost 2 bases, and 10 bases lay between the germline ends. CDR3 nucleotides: TGTGCCAGCAGCCCGAGGGCAGGCAATCAGCCCCAGCATTTT. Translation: CASSPRAGNQPQHF. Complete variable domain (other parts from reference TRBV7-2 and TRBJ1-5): GAGVSQSPSNKVTEKGKDVELRCDPISGHTALYWYRQSLGQGLEFLIYFQGNSAPDKSGLPSDRFSAERTGGSVSTLTIQRTQQEDSAVYLCASSPRAGNQPQHFGDGTRLSIL.

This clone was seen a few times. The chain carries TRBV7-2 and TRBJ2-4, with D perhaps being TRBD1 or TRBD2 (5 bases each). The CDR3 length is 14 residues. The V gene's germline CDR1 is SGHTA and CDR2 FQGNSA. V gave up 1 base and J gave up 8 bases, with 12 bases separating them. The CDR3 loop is CASSLEAAGHIQYF. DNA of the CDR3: TGTGCCAGCAGCTTAGAAGCGGCAGGGCACATTCAGTACTTC.

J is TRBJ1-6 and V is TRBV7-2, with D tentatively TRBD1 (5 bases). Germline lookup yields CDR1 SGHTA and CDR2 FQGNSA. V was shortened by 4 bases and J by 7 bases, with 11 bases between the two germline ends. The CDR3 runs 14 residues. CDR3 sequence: CASSSQGWNSPLHF. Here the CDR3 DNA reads TGTGCCAGCAGCTCTCAGGGCTGGAATTCACCCCTCCACTTT.

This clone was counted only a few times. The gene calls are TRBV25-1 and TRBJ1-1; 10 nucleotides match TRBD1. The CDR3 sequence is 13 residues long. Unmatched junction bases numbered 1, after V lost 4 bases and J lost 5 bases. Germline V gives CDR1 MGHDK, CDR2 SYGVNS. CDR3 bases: TGTGCCAGCAGTGCGGGACAGGGGACTGAAGCTTTCTTT. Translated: CASSAGQGTEAFF.

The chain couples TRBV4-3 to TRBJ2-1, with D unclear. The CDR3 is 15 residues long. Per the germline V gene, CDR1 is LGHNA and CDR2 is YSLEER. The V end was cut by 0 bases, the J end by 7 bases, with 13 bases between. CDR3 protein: CASSQELGFRNEQFF. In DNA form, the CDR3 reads TGCGCCAGCAGCCAAGAATTGGGTTTTAGGAATGAGCAGTTCTTC.

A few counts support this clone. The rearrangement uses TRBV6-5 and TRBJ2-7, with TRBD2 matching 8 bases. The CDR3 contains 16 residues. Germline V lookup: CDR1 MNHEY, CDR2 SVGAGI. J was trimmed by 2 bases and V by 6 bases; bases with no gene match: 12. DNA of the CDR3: TGTGCCAGCAGCTACCTGGCCAGCGGGGGTACCTACGAGCAGTACTTC. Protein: CASSYLASGGTYEQYF.

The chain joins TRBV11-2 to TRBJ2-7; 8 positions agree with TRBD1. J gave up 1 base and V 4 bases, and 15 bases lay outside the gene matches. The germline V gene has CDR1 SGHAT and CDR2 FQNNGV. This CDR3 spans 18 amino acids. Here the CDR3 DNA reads TGTGCCAGCAGCTCCCGTTATTCGGACAGGGTGTTTTCCTACGAGCAGTACTTC. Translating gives CASSSRYSDRVFSYEQYF.

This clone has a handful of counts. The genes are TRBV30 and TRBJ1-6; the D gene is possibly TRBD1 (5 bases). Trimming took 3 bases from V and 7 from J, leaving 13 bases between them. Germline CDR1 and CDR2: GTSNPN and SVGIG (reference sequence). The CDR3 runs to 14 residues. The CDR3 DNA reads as TGTGCCTGGAGGGGGCAAAGTGGAAATTCACCCCTCCACTTT. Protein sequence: CAWRGQSGNSPLHF.

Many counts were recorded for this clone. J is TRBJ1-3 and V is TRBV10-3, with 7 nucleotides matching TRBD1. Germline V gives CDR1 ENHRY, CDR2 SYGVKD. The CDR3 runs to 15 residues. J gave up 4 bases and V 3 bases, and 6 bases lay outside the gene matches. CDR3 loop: CAISDMTGTGNTIYF. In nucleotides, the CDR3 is TGTGCCATCAGTGACATGACAGGGACCGGAAACACCATATATTTT.

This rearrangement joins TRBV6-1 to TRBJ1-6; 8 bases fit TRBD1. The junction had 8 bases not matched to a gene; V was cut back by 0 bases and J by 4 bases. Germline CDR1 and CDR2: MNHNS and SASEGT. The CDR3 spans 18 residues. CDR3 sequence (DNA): TGTGCCAGCAGTGAAGCCCTCAGGACAGGGCCGTATAATTCACCCCTCCACTTT. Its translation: CASSEALRTGPYNSPLHF.

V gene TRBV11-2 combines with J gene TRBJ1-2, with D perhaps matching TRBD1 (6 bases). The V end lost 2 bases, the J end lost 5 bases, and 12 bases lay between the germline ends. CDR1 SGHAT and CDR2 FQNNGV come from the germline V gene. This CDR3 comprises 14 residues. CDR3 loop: CASSLLQGPYGYTF. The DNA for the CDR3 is TGTGCCAGCAGCTTACTGCAGGGGCCGTATGGCTACACCTTC.

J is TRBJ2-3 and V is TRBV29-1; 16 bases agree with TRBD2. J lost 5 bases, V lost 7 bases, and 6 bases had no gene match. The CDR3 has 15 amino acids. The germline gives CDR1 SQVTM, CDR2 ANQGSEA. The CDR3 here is CSAGTSGGVGDTQYF. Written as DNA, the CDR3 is TGCAGCGCCGGGACTAGCGGGGGGGTTGGAGATACGCAGTATTTT.

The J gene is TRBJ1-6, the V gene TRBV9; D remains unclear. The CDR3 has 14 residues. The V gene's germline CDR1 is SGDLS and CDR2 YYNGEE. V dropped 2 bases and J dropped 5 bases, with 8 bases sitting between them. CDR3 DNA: TGTGCCAGCAGCGTTGCCAGGAATAATTCACCCCTCCACTTT. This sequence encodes CASSVARNNSPLHF.

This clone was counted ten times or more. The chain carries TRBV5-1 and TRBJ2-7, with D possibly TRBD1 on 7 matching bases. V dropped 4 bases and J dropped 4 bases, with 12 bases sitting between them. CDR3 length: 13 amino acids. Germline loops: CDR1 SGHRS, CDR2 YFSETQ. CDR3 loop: CASSTAGQYEQYF. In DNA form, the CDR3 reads TGCGCCAGCAGCACGGCGGGACAGTACGAGCAGTACTTC.